A selection of T cell receptor beta chains follows, all from one sample in a study of shared clonotypes between healthy human individuals. TCRdb keeps only in-frame clones here, not all; method: immunoSEQ multiplex PCR. The sample records roughly 1,500,000 clones, approximately 98% being singletons. Sequenced input: naive CD4+ T cells sorted from blood. The source of these receptors is a man aged 30-40 years in good health. The CDR3 runs from the conserved cysteine through the conserved F or W. The D gene is left open where the match is weak. Clone size, where shown, is once, few, many, or a class for clones that have expanded.

cdr3_nt	cdr3_aa	d_call	v_call	j_call	clone_size
TGTGCCAGCAGCGAAGCGGGGAGATCTGATACGCAGTATTTT	CASSEAGRSDTQYF	TRBD2	TRBV5-4	TRBJ2-3	.
TGTGCCAGCAGCTTGTTCGGGGCGCCATTCGGTAACTATGGCTACACCTTC	CASSLFGAPFGNYGYTF	.	TRBV5-6	TRBJ1-2	.
TGTGCCAGCAGCTTATACCCGGGGACTAGCACAGATACGCAGTATTTT	CASSLYPGTSTDTQYF	.	TRBV7-2	TRBJ2-3	.
TGTGCCAGCAGGCAGACAGGGGTTGAAAAACTGTTTTTT	CASRQTGVEKLFF	TRBD1	TRBV2	TRBJ1-4	.
TGCAGCGTTGATTCCAATCGGGGCACTGAAGCTTTCTTT	CSVDSNRGTEAFF	.	TRBV29-1	TRBJ1-1	.
TGTGCCAGCAGTCAACTACAGGGGGCGAATCGCTACGAGCAGTACTTC	CASSQLQGANRYEQYF	TRBD1	TRBV28	TRBJ2-7	.
TGTGCCAGCAGCTTAGTTATTGGGCAGCCCCAGCATTTT	CASSLVIGQPQHF	.	TRBV7-2	TRBJ1-5	.
TGTGCCAGCAGTCCACCGGGACAGTCAACTGAAGCTTTCTTT	CASSPPGQSTEAFF	TRBD1	TRBV28	TRBJ1-1	.
TGTGCCAGCAGTAAAGAACAGGGGAGGAACACTGAAGCTTTCTTT	CASSKEQGRNTEAFF	TRBD1	TRBV2	TRBJ1-1	.
TGCGCCAGCAGCCAGAATTGGTGGCTCAAGACCGGGGAGCTGTTTTTT	CASSQNWWLKTGELFF	.	TRBV5-1	TRBJ2-2	.
TGTGCCAGCAGTGAAGCGCGTGCTGGGGCCAACGTCCTGACTTTC	CASSEARAGANVLTF	.	TRBV2	TRBJ2-6	.
TGTGCCACCAGCAGAGATCACACCTACGAGCAGTACTTC	CATSRDHTYEQYF	.	TRBV15	TRBJ2-7	.
TGCGCCAGCAGCATAAAAACGGGACAGCTAAACACCATATATTTT	CASSIKTGQLNTIYF	TRBD1	TRBV5-1	TRBJ1-3	once
TGTGCCAGCAGCAGGACAGGGGTGACGAATCAGTACTTC	CASSRTGVTNQYF	TRBD1	TRBV7-9	TRBJ2-4	.
TGTGCCAGCAGTGCAAGGGACAGGACCTCTGGGGCCAACGTCCTGACTTTC	CASSARDRTSGANVLTF	TRBD1	TRBV6-1	TRBJ2-6	.
TGCAGCGTCAGCAGGGTTGGAGCAAATAATGAGCAGTTCTTC	CSVSRVGANNEQFF	.	TRBV29-1	TRBJ2-1	.
TGTGCCAGCAGCGTAGCGGGGAGCTCTGGAAACACCATATATTTT	CASSVAGSSGNTIYF	.	TRBV9	TRBJ1-3	.
TGTGGGACTAGCGGGAGGGTAGGGACCCAGTACTTC	CGTSGRVGTQYF	TRBD2	TRBV6-4	TRBJ2-5	.
TGTGCCAGCAGCCATCCCGAGCATAGGCAAGAGACCCAGTACTTC	CASSHPEHRQETQYF	.	TRBV11-2	TRBJ2-5	.
TGTGCCAGCGGAGACGGGGGCTCCTACGAGCAGTACTTC	CASGDGGSYEQYF	.	TRBV28	TRBJ2-7	.
TGCACCAGCAGCCAAGTATCATTACGGAAGGACAGTCCCTACGAGCAGTACTTC	CTSSQVSLRKDSPYEQYF	.	TRBV1	TRBJ2-7	.
TGTGCCAGCAGCCGCACTCAAGAGACCCAGTACTTC	CASSRTQETQYF	.	TRBV7-9	TRBJ2-5	.
TGTGCCATCAGTGAGTCGAGTGCGGGAAGAAACACCGGGGAGCTGTTTTTT	CAISESSAGRNTGELFF	.	TRBV10-3	TRBJ2-2	.
TGTGCCAGTAGTATCCTAGCGGGAGGGGGCAATGAGCAGTTCTTC	CASSILAGGGNEQFF	TRBD2	TRBV19	TRBJ2-1	.
TGCGCCAGCAGCCAGGGGGCTAGCGCCGATCGTCAGTACTTC	CASSQGASADRQYF	.	TRBV4-1	TRBJ2-4	once
TGTGCCAGCAGCTTAGACCAATGGGCTTGGAACACTGAAGCTTTCTTT	CASSLDQWAWNTEAFF	.	TRBV7-2	TRBJ1-1	.
TGTGCCACCCAACTACGACGAGACTCCTACGAGCAGTACTTC	CATQLRRDSYEQYF	.	TRBV7-9	TRBJ2-7	.
TGCGCCAGCAGCTCCGGACTAGCGGGAGGGTACAATGAGCAGTTCTTC	CASSSGLAGGYNEQFF	TRBD2	TRBV5-1	TRBJ2-1	.
TGTGCCAGCAGTCCCGCCGGCGGGGAGAACACTGAAGCTTTCTTT	CASSPAGGENTEAFF	.	TRBV28	TRBJ1-1	.
TGTGCCAGCTCGCTGGATACAGGGGGGAACACTGAAGCTTTCTTT	CASSLDTGGNTEAFF	TRBD1	TRBV18	TRBJ1-1	.
TGTGCCAGCAGCGTAGAGACGGCTACGCAGTATTTT	CASSVETATQYF	.	TRBV9	TRBJ2-3	.
TGTGCCAGCAGCTTTTCCTTAAGGGGAGATACGCAGTATTTT	CASSFSLRGDTQYF	.	TRBV5-5	TRBJ2-3	.
TGCGCCAGCAGTAATCCCGACGCGAATCAGCCCCAGCATTTT	CASSNPDANQPQHF	.	TRBV10-2	TRBJ1-5	.
TGTGCCAGCAGTTACCCGCCCTTTACAGGGGAGGAAGACGAGCAGTACTTC	CASSYPPFTGEEDEQYF	.	TRBV28	TRBJ2-7	once
TGTGCCAGCAGCTTAGACGGGAGGCTCTACAATGAGCAGTTCTTC	CASSLDGRLYNEQFF	TRBD2	TRBV7-9	TRBJ2-1	.
TGTGCCAGCAGCTCTAGTCTATCCCCGAACTCTGGAAACACCATATATTTT	CASSSSLSPNSGNTIYF	.	TRBV11-2	TRBJ1-3	once
TGTGCCAGCAGTAGCCGGGACACCTTCTACGAGCAGTACTTC	CASSSRDTFYEQYF	.	TRBV2	TRBJ2-7	.
TGCGCCAGCAGCCCGACGAGCTCCTACGAGCAGTACTTC	CASSPTSSYEQYF	.	TRBV10-2	TRBJ2-7	.
TGTGCCAGCAGCCTAGGCACTTATCAAGAGACCCAGTACTTC	CASSLGTYQETQYF	.	TRBV27	TRBJ2-5	once
TGTGCCATCAGTGGTGTGGGTAACACTGAAGCTTTCTTT	CAISGVGNTEAFF	.	TRBV10-3	TRBJ1-1	once
TGTGCCAGTAGTATAGGTGGCACGGGAGTTTACGAGCAGTACTTC	CASSIGGTGVYEQYF	.	TRBV19	TRBJ2-7	.
TGTGCCAGCAGTGAAGGTAACAGGGGAGAGGGCAATCAGCCCCAGCATTTT	CASSEGNRGEGNQPQHF	TRBD1	TRBV2	TRBJ1-5	.
TGCAGCGTTGAACCGGACAGGGGTAGGACAGATACGCAGTATTTT	CSVEPDRGRTDTQYF	TRBD1	TRBV29-1	TRBJ2-3	few
TGTGCCAGCAGCTTAGTGGGCGGAGCGAACACCGGGGAGCTGTTTTTT	CASSLVGGANTGELFF	.	TRBV7-2	TRBJ2-2	.
TGTGCCAGCAGCTCCCGCCTGGGACGAGCAAGCACAGATACGCAGTATTTT	CASSSRLGRASTDTQYF	.	TRBV7-2	TRBJ2-3	.
TGTGCCAGCTCACCCCAACTAGAGATCATCGGGGCAGATACGCAGTATTTT	CASSPQLEIIGADTQYF	.	TRBV18	TRBJ2-3	.
TGTGCCAGTACCCAGACGAAGCCTATGGGAAAACTGTTTTTT	CASTQTKPMGKLFF	.	TRBV19	TRBJ1-4	.
TGTGCCAGCAGTGAAGTGGGGAAGCAGTACTTC	CASSEVGKQYF	.	TRBV2	TRBJ2-7	once
TGTGCCAGCAGCTTAGGAACCTACAATGAGCAGTTCTTC	CASSLGTYNEQFF	.	TRBV7-2	TRBJ2-1	.
TGTGCCACAATTAGACAGGGTTTGGACGAGCAGTACTTC	CATIRQGLDEQYF	TRBD1	TRBV6-1	TRBJ2-7	.